This entry lists 21 T cell receptor beta chains sequenced from one sample in a study of cytomegalovirus exposure and HLA in healthy donors. A multiplex PCR was run with 60 Vbeta primers and 13 Jbeta primers. The assay was immunoSEQ multiplex PCR, and TCRdb's table has in-frame clones only and misses some. This table has 280,000 or so clones, about 87% appearing once. Specimen: PBMCs. The receptors shown here come from a young woman in good health and CMV-seronegative.

The rearrangement uses TRBV11-2 and TRBJ2-3; TRBD2 matches 15 bases. The germline V gene has CDR1 SGHAT and CDR2 FQNNGV. Trimming removed 4 bases from V and 10 bases from J; junction bases left unmatched: 12. CDR3 length equals 17 residues. The CDR3 sequence: CASSSPPGLAGGPAQYF. The CDR3 bases are TGTGCCAGCAGCTCCCCTCCGGGACTAGCGGGGGGCCCAGCGCAGTATTTT.

In the case of this clone: Other DNA sequences from this sample encode an identical CDR3 as well. This sequence joins TRBV18 and TRBJ2-3, with TRBD2 identical over 10 bases. This CDR3 contains 16 residues. Losses at the gene ends were 0 bases for V and 6 bases for J; bases not matched to a gene: 6. In germline, CDR1 is KGHSH, CDR2 LQKENI. The CDR3 DNA reads as TGTGCCAGCTCACCACCCCTAGCGGGGGTGACGGATACGCAGTATTTT. This translates into CASSPPLAGVTDTQYF.

This chain uses TRBV7-8 with TRBJ2-1; D possibly corresponds to TRBD2 (6 bases). The V and J ends lost 3 bases and 5 bases respectively, with 23 bases between them. Germline CDR1 and CDR2: SGHVS and FQNEAQ. The CDR3 is 18 amino acids. As DNA, the CDR3 is TGTGCCAGCAGCTTTGTTTGGCTAGGGGCGCGGGGCAACAATGAGCAGTTCTTC. The encoded protein is CASSFVWLGARGNNEQFF.

The chain has TRBV2 and TRBJ1-2; 8 nucleotides match TRBD1. This CDR3 region has 13 residues. After removal of 3 bases from V and 6 bases from J, the junction contained 3 bases not matched to a gene. Germline lookup yields CDR1 SNHLY and CDR2 FYNNEI. CDR3 in amino acids: CASSETGEDGYTF. The CDR3 DNA reads TGTGCCAGCAGTGAGACAGGGGAGGATGGCTACACCTTC.

V and J are TRBV10-3 and TRBJ2-7; TRBD1 matches at 7 bases. This CDR3 spans 14 amino acids. With 10 bases clipped from V and 0 bases from J, the junction kept 9 bases outside the gene matches. From germline, CDR1 is ENHRY and CDR2 SYGVKD. The DNA of the CDR3 is TGTGCCACCATTACCGGGACAGACTCCTACGAGCAGTACTTC. Amino acid sequence: CATITGTDSYEQYF.

The V gene is TRBV7-9, the J gene TRBJ1-2; 7 nucleotides agree with TRBD1. CDR1 SEHNR and CDR2 FQNEAQ come from the germline V gene (reference sequence). V gave up 8 bases and J gave up 8 bases; unmatched junction bases: 8. The CDR3 runs to 12 residues. The CDR3 is CASGTATGGYTF. The CDR3 region has the DNA TGTGCCAGCGGAACTGCGACAGGGGGCTACACCTTC.

The V and J genes are TRBV13 and TRBJ2-3, with 9 nucleotides matching TRBD1. The V gene end was trimmed by 6 bases and the J gene end by 3 bases; junction bases not matched to a gene: 4. Germline V gives CDR1 PRHDT, CDR2 FYEKMQ (reference sequence). This CDR3 is built from 14 residues. CDR3 region: CASSRQGVTDTQYF. In nucleotides, the CDR3 is TGTGCCAGCAGTAGACAGGGGGTGACAGATACGCAGTATTTT.

About this clone itself: Sequence at one end of the junction differs from germline and may be a read error. The chain has TRBV9 and TRBJ1-1; D is possibly TRBD1 (5 bases). This CDR3 region has 13 residues. CDR1 is SGDLS, CDR2 YYNGEE, per germline. CDR3 loop: CASSSGGDTEASF. The CDR3 DNA reads TGTGCCAGCAGCTCCGGGGGAGACACTGAAGCTTCCTTT.

This clone was counted a single time. This rearrangement joins TRBV15 to TRBJ2-1, with 8 bases fitting TRBD1. Trimming at V came to 3 bases and at J to 6 bases, leaving 1 base not matched to a gene. The CDR3 extends over 13 amino acids. Germline V lookup: CDR1 LNHNV, CDR2 YYDKDF (reference sequence). The CDR3 sequence: CATSSDRGNEQFF. The CDR3, as DNA: TGTGCCACCAGCAGCGACAGGGGCAATGAGCAGTTCTTC.

This chain joins TRBV7-3 and TRBJ1-1; possible D gene TRBD1, 6 bases. CDR1 is SGHTA, CDR2 FQGTGA, per germline. V was cut by 1 base and J by 5 bases, with 23 bases left in between. The CDR3 loop spans 18 amino acids. CDR3 bases: TGTGCCAGCAGCTTAAAGGCGGGGGACACCTACGCTAGGACTGAAGCTTTCTTT. Protein: CASSLKAGDTYARTEAFF.

This chain joins TRBV5-4 and TRBJ2-7, with a weak D call TRBD2 (5 bases). CDR3 length: 15 amino acids. Germline CDR1 and CDR2: SGHNT and YYREEE (reference sequence). V was shortened by 2 bases and J by 1 base, with 13 bases between the two germline ends. The CDR3 coding sequence is TGTGCCAGCAGCTTCCCCGGGAAGAGGTCCTACGAGCAGTACTTC. The encoded protein is CASSFPGKRSYEQYF.

This chain links TRBV4-1 with TRBJ2-3; possibly TRBD2 for D (5 bases). With 2 bases removed from V and 0 bases from J, the gap between germline ends came to 18 bases. CDR3 length: 18 amino acids. CDR1 is MGHRA, CDR2 YSYEKL, per germline. This CDR3 reads CASSQTSILPTSTDTQYF. DNA of the CDR3: TGCGCCAGCAGCCAAACTAGTATCCTACCGACTAGCACAGATACGCAGTATTTT.

The CDR3 DNA is TGCGCCAGCAGCCGGTCTGTGTATAGCAATCAGCCCCAGCATTTT. This encodes CASSRSVYSNQPQHF. The rearrangement links TRBV10-2 to TRBJ1-5; D uncertain. Germline CDR1 and CDR2: WSHSY and SAAADI. Trimming took 6 bases from V and 0 from J, leaving 12 bases between them. The CDR3 contains 15 residues.

This chain uses TRBV4-2 with TRBJ1-5; D not certain. The ends were cut back, 1 base at V and 1 base at J, with 8 bases in the middle. The CDR3 runs 15 residues. The germline V gene encodes CDR1 LGHNA and CDR2 YNFKEQ. CDR3 sequence: CASSQVPQSNQPQHF. The CDR3 DNA follows: TGTGCCAGCAGCCAAGTACCACAGAGCAATCAGCCCCAGCATTTT.

The chain has TRBV7-9 and TRBJ2-1; 11 nucleotides match TRBD2. Germline CDR1 is SEHNR and CDR2 is FQNEAQ (reference sequence). With V trimmed by 2 bases and J by 9 bases, 6 bases remained unmatched. This CDR3 is 15 amino acids long. The CDR3 protein is CASSLMGTSGVEQFF. DNA for the CDR3: TGTGCCAGCAGCTTAATGGGGACTAGCGGCGTTGAGCAGTTCTTC.

The V gene is TRBV6-6, the J gene TRBJ1-6, with D possibly TRBD1 on 6 matching bases. With 6 bases removed from V and 2 bases from J, the gap between germline ends came to 11 bases. The CDR3 spans 15 residues. Germline V gene lookup returns CDR1 MNHNY and CDR2 SVGAGI (reference sequence). The CDR3 nucleotides are TGTGCCAGCAGCCGAGACAGGCCCTATAATTCACCCCTCCACTTT. Its protein product is CASSRDRPYNSPLHF.

This chain connects TRBV9 to TRBJ2-7; 9 nucleotides align to TRBD1. The CDR3 spans 18 residues. J was trimmed by 0 bases and V by 2 bases; bases with no gene match: 12. Germline CDR1 SGDLS, CDR2 YYNGEE. The CDR3 bases are TGTGCCAGCAGCGTTACCCCTGGGGGGGACAGGGACTCCTACGAGCAGTACTTC. It is translated as CASSVTPGGDRDSYEQYF.

The V and J genes are TRBV12-5 and TRBJ2-3; 7 nucleotides align to TRBD2. This CDR3 region has 15 residues. Germline-derived CDR1 and CDR2 are LGHNT and FRNRAP. V was clipped by 7 bases and J by 5 bases; unmatched bases: 12. CDR3 loop: CASAIRGERGDTQYF. As DNA, the CDR3 is TGTGCTAGTGCCATCCGGGGGGAGCGGGGAGATACGCAGTATTTT.

This clone was found a few times. The DNA is left out, because the CDR3 cannot be placed on it with certainty; the CDR3 is given as TCRdb lists it. V and J are TRBV5-4 and TRBJ1-2; no check of the table's D call, TRBD1, against the DNA was made. From its first to its last residue, the CDR3 has 17 amino acids. Germline CDR1 SGHNT, CDR2 YYREEE (reference sequence). CDR3 protein: CASSPRGQGSMATPSTF.

This clone turned up a few times. The CDR3 reads CSVDPGQGYGYTF. CDR3 sequence (DNA): TGCAGCGTTGACCCGGGACAGGGCTATGGCTACACCTTC. V and J are TRBV29-1 and TRBJ1-2, with 9 bases that match TRBD1. Germline CDR1 and CDR2: SQVTM and ANQGSEA. The CDR3 length is 13 residues. Trimming cost V 3 bases and J 4 bases; bases outside gene matches: 3.

This clone showed up just once. The chain links TRBV19 to TRBJ1-5; D not certain. The germline gives CDR1 LNHDA, CDR2 SQIVND (reference sequence). The germline V and J ends were trimmed by 3 bases and 7 bases, with 13 bases remaining between them. The CDR3 runs to 14 residues. CDR3: CASSIIVEGQPQHF. The CDR3 bases are TGTGCCAGTAGTATTATAGTCGAGGGCCAGCCCCAGCATTTT.